This T cell receptor (beta chain) came from a study of cytomegalovirus exposure and HLA in healthy donors. Germline V gene data show CDR1 as SNHLY and CDR2 as FYNNEI. This CDR3 has 14 amino acids. Trimming took 6 bases from V and 6 from J; bases not matched to a gene: 8. Primers: 60 Vbeta forward and 13 Jbeta reverse. The assay was immunoSEQ multiplex PCR, and TCRdb's table has in-frame clones only and misses some. The sample has approximately 150,000 clones, 70% to 80% seen once; the top ten hold about 13%. The sequenced sample was PBMCs. The chain couples TRBV2 to TRBJ1-5; TRBD1 matches 7 bases. The TCR sequence derives from a man aged 40-50 years in good health and CMV-seropositive. The CDR3 DNA follows: TGTGCCAGCAGGAAAGGGGGCGCGGGTCAGCCCCAGCATTTT. This sequence encodes CASRKGGAGQPQHF.